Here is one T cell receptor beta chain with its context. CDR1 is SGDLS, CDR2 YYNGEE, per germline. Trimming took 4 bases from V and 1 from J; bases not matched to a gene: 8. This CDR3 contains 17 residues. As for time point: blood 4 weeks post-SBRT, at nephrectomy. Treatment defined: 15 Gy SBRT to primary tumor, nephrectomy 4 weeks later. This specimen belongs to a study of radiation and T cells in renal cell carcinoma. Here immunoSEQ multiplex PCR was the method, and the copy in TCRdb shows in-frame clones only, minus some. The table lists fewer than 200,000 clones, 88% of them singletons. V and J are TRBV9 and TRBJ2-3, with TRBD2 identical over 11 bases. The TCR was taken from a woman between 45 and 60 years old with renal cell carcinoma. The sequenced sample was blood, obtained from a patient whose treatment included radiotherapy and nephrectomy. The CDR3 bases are TGTGCCAGCAGCAGGTCACTAGCGGGGGCCGGCACAGATACGCAGTATTTT. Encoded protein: CASSRSLAGAGTDTQYF.